This T cell receptor (beta chain) was identified in a study of CD8 T cells in ankylosing spondylitis. Study outcomes and limitations: Disease-linked clones were reportedly significantly enriched in matched ankylosing spondylitis synovial fluid. In ankylosing spondylitis blood, a motif of about 8 highly homologous TCR beta variants appeared characteristic.

On this clonotype: The antigen is not known.

5'-RACE, quantitative and with molecular barcodes, yielded the TCR beta libraries. TCRdb analysed the 5' RACE reads with MiXCR anew, one entry per CDR3 protein. Of fewer than 130,000 distinct CDR3 sequences in the sample, nearly 25% were seen once. This clonotype originated in a male donor with ankylosing spondylitis. The sample comprised synovial fluid, either unsorted or a sorted T cell fraction (not recorded which).

CDR3 DNA sequence: TGCAGTGCTCTAGCGGGAGAACACAATGAGCAGTTCTTC. Residues: CSALAGEHNEQFF. The chain carries TRBV20-1 and TRBJ2-1; 10 bases align to TRBD2. Germline CDR1 reads DFQATT; CDR2 reads SNEGSKA (reference sequence). V shed 5 bases and J 5 bases; nucleotides not matched to a gene: 3. The CDR3 runs to 13 residues.